A single sample gave rise to the 16 T cell receptor beta chains below, sequenced in a study of monozygotic twins with inflammatory bowel disease. One entry per CDR3 protein, without DNA, is what TCRdb gives after re-calling the 5' RACE reads. This sample's table has 420,000 or so distinct CDR3 sequences. Sequenced: blood. The source of these receptors is a human donor with ulcerative colitis or Crohn's disease, or a healthy co-twin of an affected twin (not recorded which).

Here the CDR3 reads CASSFGGREQFF. The chain carries TRBV27 and TRBJ2-1; TCRdb picks TRBD1, but there is no DNA to check that call. Germline CDR1 is MNHEY and CDR2 is SMNVEV (reference sequence). The CDR3 has 12 amino acids.

V is TRBV6-5 and J is TRBJ2-5; TCRdb reports TRBD1, a call that lacks DNA to check it against. The CDR3 is 15 residues long. Germline CDR1 is MNHEY and CDR2 is SVGAGI. CDR3 sequence reads: CASSYSWTGRETQYF.

The chain is built from TRBV7-9 and TRBJ1-1. This CDR3 spans 17 amino acids. CDR1 and CDR2 (germline): SEHNR, FQNEAQ (reference sequence). This chain's CDR3 is CASSTGTARTVRTEAFF.

The chain has TRBV12-3 or TRBV12-4 and TRBJ1-5; TCRdb lists TRBD1, though no DNA is available to test this call. The CDR3 has 14 residues. CDR3 loop: CASSLSGGIQPQHF.

The chain has TRBV29-1 and TRBJ2-7; TCRdb returns TRBD2, unconfirmable since there is no DNA. This CDR3 comprises 12 residues. Germline-derived CDR1 and CDR2 are SQVTM and ANQGSEA. This chain's CDR3 is CSALDLSYEQYF.

The chain employs TRBV12-3 or TRBV12-4 and TRBJ1-5. The CDR3 covers 14 residues. CDR3 in amino acids: CASGAVGMDQPQHF.

The chain combines TRBV5-4 with TRBJ1-1; the TCRdb call, TRBD1, lacks DNA for checking. The CDR3 is made up of 14 amino acids. Germline-derived CDR1 and CDR2 are SGHNT and YYREEE (reference sequence). This CDR3 reads CASSSRDRTTEAFF.

The rearrangement links TRBV3-1 to TRBJ1-1; with no DNA, the TCRdb D assignment of TRBD1 cannot be verified. This CDR3 comprises 13 residues. Germline CDR1 reads LGHDT; CDR2 reads YNNKEL (reference sequence). CDR3 protein: CASSHRAVGRAFF.

J is TRBJ1-2 and V is TRBV3-1. This CDR3 contains 14 residues. Looked up from germline, CDR1 is LGHDT and CDR2 is YNNKEL (reference sequence). The chain's CDR3 is CASSPPEKYYGYTF.

The gene calls are TRBV10-3 and TRBJ2-2; no DNA is available, so the TRBD1 call from TCRdb remains unchecked. Per the germline V gene, CDR1 is ENHRY and CDR2 is SYGVKD. This CDR3 comprises 14 residues. The CDR3 here is CAITPMGPNGELFF.

The rearrangement joins TRBV3-1 to TRBJ1-1; TCRdb lists TRBD1, though no DNA is available to test this call. The CDR3 length is 13 residues. Germline assignment: CDR1 LGHDT and CDR2 YNNKEL (reference sequence). The CDR3: CASSQSSGTEAFF. The full variable domain, with the rest looked up from reference TRBV3-1 and TRBJ1-1, is DTAVSQTPKYLVTQMGNDKSIKCEQNLGHDTMYWYKQDSKKFLKIMFSYNNKELIINETVPNRFSPKSPDKAHLNLHINSLELGDSAVYFCASSQSSGTEAFFGQGTRLTVV.

The chain has TRBV5-1 and TRBJ2-7; TCRdb returns TRBD1, unconfirmable since there is no DNA. CDR1 is SGHRS and CDR2 is YFSETQ in the germline V gene. The CDR3 sequence is 16 residues long. CDR3 loop: CASSLRWSTGSYEQYF.

The rearrangement links TRBV6-1 to TRBJ2-1; the D gene TCRdb calls, TRBD1, cannot be checked with no DNA. The CDR3 spans 15 residues. The germline V gene encodes CDR1 MNHNS and CDR2 SASEGT. CDR3 loop: CASRATPTGANEQFF.

The chain joins TRBV5-1 to TRBJ2-1; as DNA is missing, the TRBD2 call by TCRdb cannot be tested. The germline gives CDR1 SGHRS, CDR2 YFSETQ. The CDR3 runs to 15 residues. This chain's CDR3 is CASSFTLAGYNEQFF.

The chain has TRBV15 and TRBJ1-5. Germline V lookup: CDR1 LNHNV, CDR2 YYDKDF (reference sequence). The CDR3 runs to 15 residues. CDR3 sequence: CATSRDISSNQPQHF.

The chain joins TRBV29-1 to TRBJ2-1; TCRdb's D gene call, TRBD1, goes unchecked for lack of DNA. The CDR3 extends over 11 amino acids. Looked up from germline, CDR1 is SQVTM and CDR2 is ANQGSEA. This CDR3 is CSVLSGDRRVF.